The 23 T cell receptor beta chains in this list originate from one sample, sequenced in a study of cytomegalovirus exposure and HLA in healthy donors. The study ran its PCR with 60 Vbeta and 13 Jbeta primers. Clones were read by immunoSEQ multiplex PCR, and TCRdb kept only the in-frame ones, dropping some. The sample lists some 120,000 clones, about 74% occurring once. Specimen: PBMCs. These receptors came from a woman between 50 and 59 years old in good health and CMV-seropositive.

V and J are TRBV6-1 and TRBJ2-7, with D perhaps TRBD2 (5 bases). The CDR3 has 15 residues. V was shortened by 2 bases and J by 3 bases, with 14 bases between the two germline ends. Germline CDR1 and CDR2: MNHNS and SASEGT. The chain's CDR3 is CASSERRYGIYEQYF. The CDR3, as DNA: TGTGCCAGCAGTGAAAGGAGATACGGGATCTACGAGCAGTACTTC.

CDR3 residues: CASSLADRANTGELFF. The CDR3 DNA is TGTGCCAGCAGCTTAGCGGACAGGGCGAACACCGGGGAGCTGTTTTTT. This chain links TRBV7-2 with TRBJ2-2; TRBD1 agrees at 8 bases. The germline V gene has CDR1 SGHTA and CDR2 FQGNSA. The J segment lost 0 bases and the V segment lost 0 bases, leaving 0 bases of the junction unmatched. This CDR3 region has 16 residues.

The CDR3 region is CASSEGTSGSNEQFF. The DNA of the CDR3 is TGCGCCAGCAGCGAGGGGACTAGCGGGAGCAATGAGCAGTTCTTC. This chain connects TRBV5-1 to TRBJ2-1, with 14 bases identical to TRBD2. V lost 4 bases, J lost 6 bases, and 3 bases stayed unmatched. The germline V gene encodes CDR1 SGHRS and CDR2 YFSETQ. CDR3 length: 15 amino acids.

V usage is TRBV27 and J usage is TRBJ2-7; 11 positions agree with TRBD2. The ends lost 2 bases at V and 6 bases at J; junction bases unmatched: 15. Germline-derived CDR1 and CDR2 are MNHEY and SMNVEV (reference sequence). The CDR3 is 18 amino acids. The DNA of the CDR3 is TGTGCCAGCAGTTTAATGAGCGGTACGACTAGCGGGGTAATCGAGCAGTACTTC. It yields the protein CASSLMSGTTSGVIEQYF.

J is TRBJ1-5 and V is TRBV18; D remains unclear. V was clipped by 3 bases and J by 5 bases, with 8 bases between them. There are 13 residues in the CDR3. Germline V gene sequence: CDR1 KGHSH, CDR2 LQKENI. The DNA for the CDR3 is TGTGCCAGCTCACCCGAGAGGGATCAGCCCCAGCATTTT. Residues: CASSPERDQPQHF.

The genes are TRBV10-1 and TRBJ2-7; D possibly corresponds to TRBD2 (6 bases). This CDR3 contains 14 residues. Germline V CDR1 and CDR2: WNHNN, SYGVQD (reference sequence). V lost 6 bases to trimming and J lost 3 bases, with 15 bases between them. The CDR3 bases are TGCGCCAGCAGCGCCGGAGGGCAGGGCTACGAGCAGTACTTC. This encodes CASSAGGQGYEQYF.

The J gene is TRBJ1-6, the V gene TRBV7-9, with TRBD1 as a possible D gene (5 bases). Trimming cost V 1 base and J 4 bases, with 8 bases left between them. Germline assignment: CDR1 SEHNR and CDR2 FQNEAQ (reference sequence). This CDR3 has 15 amino acids. Here the CDR3 reads CASSLGRTYNSPLHF. The CDR3 DNA reads TGTGCCAGCAGCTTAGGACGGACATATAATTCACCCCTCCACTTT.

In its sample, this clone was seen a few times. The chain links TRBV5-1 to TRBJ1-2; D uncertain. This CDR3 has 14 amino acids. The germline CDR1 and CDR2 sequences are SGHRS and YFSETQ. V gave up 4 bases and J gave up 2 bases, with 12 bases separating them. The CDR3 here is CASSTREPNYGYTF. The CDR3 DNA follows: TGCGCCAGCAGCACCCGGGAACCCAACTATGGCTACACCTTC.

This clone was observed once. Other DNA sequences in this sample translate to the same CDR3. V and J are TRBV6-5 and TRBJ1-2; D is unresolved. CDR3 length: 12 residues. Trimming cost V 2 bases and J 7 bases, with 8 bases left between them. Germline V CDR1 and CDR2: MNHEY, SVGAGI. This chain's CDR3 is CASSYTGSGYTF. CDR3 bases: TGTGCCAGCAGTTACACGGGGAGTGGCTACACCTTC.

V usage is TRBV2 and J usage is TRBJ1-2; D possibly corresponds to TRBD1 (5 bases). The germline CDR1 and CDR2 sequences are SNHLY and FYNNEI. The V gene lost 3 bases and the J gene lost 6 bases, with 11 bases spanning the gap. The CDR3 contains 13 residues. CDR3 sequence (DNA): TGTGCCAGCAGTGATCCAGGGAAGAATGGCTACACCTTC. This encodes CASSDPGKNGYTF.

This clone has just a few counts. The chain has TRBV5-4 and TRBJ2-3; D gene ambiguous. Between the trimmed V and J ends, which lost 2 bases and 2 bases, there was a span of 3 bases. Germline V gene data show CDR1 as SGHNT and CDR2 as YYREEE (reference sequence). The CDR3 is made up of 12 amino acids. CDR3 sequence: CASSFNTDTQYF. For the CDR3, the DNA is TGTGCCAGCAGCTTTAACACAGATACGCAGTATTTT.

The CDR3 nucleotides read TGTGCCAGCAACCGACTGTCTTTTATCTCCTACAATGAGCAGTTCTTC. This gives the protein CASNRLSFISYNEQFF. The chain links TRBV2 to TRBJ2-1; D call uncertain. V gave up 7 bases and J gave up 0 bases, with 16 bases separating them. This CDR3 comprises 16 residues. The germline gives CDR1 SNHLY, CDR2 FYNNEI.

The chain is built from TRBV28 and TRBJ2-6; D may be TRBD1 (6 bases). The germline V gene encodes CDR1 MDHEN and CDR2 SYDVKM. V lost 8 bases to trimming and J lost 4 bases, with 12 bases between them. The CDR3 runs 14 residues. CDR3 sequence reads: CASDRTAGANVLTF. The CDR3 nucleotides are TGTGCCAGCGACCGGACAGCGGGGGCCAACGTCCTGACTTTC.

J is TRBJ2-1 and V is TRBV15, with a possible D match to TRBD1 (6 bases). This CDR3 is 16 amino acids long. Deletions cut 7 bases from V and 5 bases from J, with 21 bases between. Germline assignment: CDR1 LNHNV and CDR2 YYDKDF (reference sequence). The CDR3 DNA reads TGTGCCACCAAACACCTCGATGGGGGCCGTAACAATGAGCAGTTCTTC. Residues: CATKHLDGGRNNEQFF.

The chain is built from TRBV6-5 and TRBJ1-2, with D uncertain. This CDR3 is built from 15 residues. V lost 0 bases and J 1 base, leaving 9 bases between the germline ends. Per germline, CDR1 MNHEY and CDR2 SVGAGI. CDR3 amino acids: CASSYSIQFNYGYTF. The CDR3 DNA reads TGTGCCAGCAGTTACTCGATCCAGTTTAACTATGGCTACACCTTC.

The rearrangement links TRBV2 to TRBJ2-5; 10 nucleotides line up with TRBD1. There are 14 residues in the CDR3. Germline CDR1 and CDR2: SNHLY and FYNNEI. Trimming at V came to 6 bases and at J to 5 bases, leaving 6 bases not matched to a gene. The CDR3 protein is CASRGTGAWETQYF. In nucleotides, the CDR3 is TGTGCCAGCAGGGGGACAGGGGCGTGGGAGACCCAGTACTTC.

The chain uses TRBV5-6 and TRBJ2-1; tentatively, D is TRBD2 (6 bases). In germline, CDR1 is SGHDT, CDR2 YYEEEE. V shed 2 bases and J shed 4 bases, with 16 bases lying between them. The CDR3 is 16 amino acids. The CDR3 is CASSLRGNRPYNEQFF. CDR3 bases: TGTGCCAGCAGCTTACGGGGGAACCGACCGTACAATGAGCAGTTCTTC.

The V and J genes are TRBV6-1 and TRBJ2-3; TRBD2 might be the D (6 bases). Deletions cut 7 bases from V and 0 bases from J, with 14 bases between. CDR3 length: 15 amino acids. From germline, CDR1 is MNHNS and CDR2 SASEGT. CDR3 DNA sequence: TGTGCCAGCACCTATGGGGGAGGAAGCACAGATACGCAGTATTTT. Amino acid sequence: CASTYGGGSTDTQYF.

The J gene is TRBJ2-7, the V gene TRBV5-4; D remains ambiguous. There are 11 residues in the CDR3. V was pared by 1 base and J by 5 bases, with 4 bases between. The germline V gene has CDR1 SGHNT and CDR2 YYREEE (reference sequence). The CDR3 DNA follows: TGTGCCAGCAGCTTGCGGGACGAGCAGTACTTC. Its translation is CASSLRDEQYF.

The gene calls are TRBV10-3 and TRBJ2-1; TRBD1 agrees at 11 bases. Germline V lookup: CDR1 ENHRY, CDR2 SYGVKD. Trimming took 6 bases from V and 7 from J; bases not matched to a gene: 11. The CDR3 runs to 16 residues. CDR3 amino acids: CAIRNTGTGGVNEQFF. CDR3 nucleotides: TGTGCCATCAGAAATACCGGGACAGGGGGGGTAAATGAGCAGTTCTTC.

The gene calls are TRBV9 and TRBJ1-2; D perhaps matches TRBD1 (6 bases). Trimming removed 0 bases from V and 3 bases from J, with 15 bases in between. Germline values: CDR1 SGDLS, CDR2 YYNGEE. The CDR3 loop spans 16 amino acids. CDR3 protein: CASSVGYAGGHYGYTF. CDR3 sequence (DNA): TGTGCCAGCAGCGTAGGCTACGCGGGGGGCCACTATGGCTACACCTTC.

The rearrangement links TRBV6-5 to TRBJ2-5, with D perhaps matching TRBD1 (6 bases). CDR1 is MNHEY and CDR2 is SVGAGI in the germline V gene. V was pared by 10 bases and J by 1 base, with 19 bases between. The CDR3 length is 15 residues. The CDR3 sequence: CATAPRGPPQETQYF. CDR3 DNA sequence: TGTGCCACGGCCCCCAGGGGCCCACCCCAAGAGACCCAGTACTTC.

J is TRBJ1-3 and V is TRBV11-1; TRBD1 matches 7 bases. The CDR3 is 13 residues long. Germline V gene sequence: CDR1 SGHAT, CDR2 FQDESV (reference sequence). The V and J ends lost 5 bases and 8 bases, in that order; junction bases with no gene match: 6. The CDR3 loop reads CASSQDREDTIYF. DNA for the CDR3: TGTGCCAGCAGCCAAGACAGGGAGGACACCATATATTTT.